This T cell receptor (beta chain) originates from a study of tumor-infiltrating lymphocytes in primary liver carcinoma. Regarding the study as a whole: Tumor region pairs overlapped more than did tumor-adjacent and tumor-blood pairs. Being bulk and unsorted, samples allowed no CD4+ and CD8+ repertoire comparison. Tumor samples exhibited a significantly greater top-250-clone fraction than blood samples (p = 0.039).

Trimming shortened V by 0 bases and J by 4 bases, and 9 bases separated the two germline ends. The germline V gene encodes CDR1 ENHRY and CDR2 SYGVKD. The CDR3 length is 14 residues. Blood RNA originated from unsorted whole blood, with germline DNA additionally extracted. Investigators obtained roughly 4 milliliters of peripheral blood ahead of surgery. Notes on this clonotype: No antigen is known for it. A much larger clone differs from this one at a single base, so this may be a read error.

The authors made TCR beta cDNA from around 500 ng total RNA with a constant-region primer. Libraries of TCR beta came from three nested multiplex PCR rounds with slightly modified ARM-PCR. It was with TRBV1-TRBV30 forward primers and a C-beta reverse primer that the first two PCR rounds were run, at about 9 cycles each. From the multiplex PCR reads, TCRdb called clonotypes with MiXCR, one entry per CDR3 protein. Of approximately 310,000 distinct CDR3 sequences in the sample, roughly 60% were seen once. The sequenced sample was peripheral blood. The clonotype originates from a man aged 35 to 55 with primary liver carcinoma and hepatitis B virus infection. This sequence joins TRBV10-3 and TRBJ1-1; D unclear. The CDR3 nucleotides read TGTGCCATCAGTGAGTCAGGAACCGGCACTGAAGCTTTCTTT. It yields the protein CAISESGTGTEAFF.